This T cell receptor (beta chain) is from a study of shared clonotypes between healthy human individuals. Germline-derived CDR1 and CDR2 are SGHTA and FQGNSA. The ends were cut back, 5 bases at V and 3 bases at J, with 12 bases in the middle. The CDR3 is made up of 14 amino acids. There were no recent acute infections or vaccinations among the donors, who were healthy HIV-negative adults. Among the donors, all were Caucasian adults who lived in Nashville, Tennessee. Genomic DNA of each subset was evenly split across several immunoSEQ plates. The authors loaded about 0.2 ug DNA, around 32,000 T cell genomes, into sorted-subset replicate PCRs. Produced via immunoSEQ multiplex PCR; TCRdb's table is partial and in-frame only. The repertoire has millions of clones, approximately 95% of them found once; the top ten carry about 0.41%. Only one count was recorded for this clone.

Sample: naive CD4+ T cells from PBMCs. Subset given: CD45RA+ positively selected. The receptor was derived from a young man in good health. Some clones in this sample may be carry-over from other donors' samples. This rearrangement joins TRBV7-2 to TRBJ2-3; possibly TRBD1 for D (6 bases). The CDR3 DNA is TGTGCCAGCAGCCCTCTAGGACAGACAGATACGCAGTATTTT. This translates into CASSPLGQTDTQYF.